A selection of T cell receptor beta chains follows, all from one sample in a study of T cell changes during pregnancy in multiple sclerosis. TCRdb keeps only in-frame clones here, not all; method: immunoSEQ multiplex PCR. Here the sample spans 42,000 or so clones, nearly 90% being singletons. The sequenced sample was CD4+ T cells from peripheral blood mononuclear cells, obtained after pregnancy. Receptors originate from a female donor with multiple sclerosis, enrolled in a pregnancy study. CDR3s include the opening cysteine and the closing phenylalanine or tryptophan. Each record gives: clone size, V gene, D gene, J gene, CDR3 DNA, CDR3 protein. A D gene is named only where the DNA matches it firmly. Size is omitted from some rows. Given values are once, few, many or a class for expanded clones.

>NA|TRBV2|NA|TRBJ1-1
TGTGCCAGCACAACATACACTGAAGCTTTCTTT
CASTTYTEAFF
>NA|TRBV15|TRBD2|TRBJ2-1
TGTGCCACCAGCAGAGATTTGGCGGGGGCCTACAATGAGCAGTTCTTC
CATSRDLAGAYNEQFF
>NA|TRBV5-1|TRBD2|TRBJ2-3
TGCGCCAGCAGCTTTTGGACAGCCGGGACTAGAACAGATACGCAGTATTTT
CASSFWTAGTRTDTQYF
>NA|TRBV7-6|NA|TRBJ1-1
TGTGCCAGCAGCTTAGGGGGGTGGCAGGTCAACAGGGACACTGAAGCTTTCTTT
CASSLGGWQVNRDTEAFF
>NA|TRBV4-1|NA|TRBJ2-3
TGCGCCAGCAGCCAAGAGGAGGGAGATACGCAGTATTTT
CASSQEEGDTQYF
>NA|TRBV9|TRBD1|TRBJ2-7
TGTGCCAGCAGCGTACAGGGGGTGCCGTACGAGCAGTACTTC
CASSVQGVPYEQYF
>NA|TRBV7-7|NA|TRBJ1-4
TGTGCTAGCAGTCCAGGCCAAGCGGCTAATGAAAAACTGTTTTTT
CASSPGQAANEKLFF
>NA|TRBV29-1|TRBD1|TRBJ1-2
TGCAGCGTTGTCCGACAGGGATCAAACTATGGCTACACCTTC
CSVVRQGSNYGYTF
>NA|TRBV27|TRBD2|TRBJ2-5
TGTGCCAGCAGTTTAAGCTTGGCGGCTAGCGGGGGGGTTGAGACCCAGTACTTC
CASSLSLAASGGVETQYF
>NA|TRBV18|TRBD2|TRBJ2-1
TGTGCCAGCTCACCTGTGCGGGGGGGCTACAATGAGCAGTTCTTC
CASSPVRGGYNEQFF
>NA|TRBV9|NA|TRBJ1-1
TGTGCCAGCAGCGTCTTCGGGAATAGCGGAGCTGAAGCTTTCTTT
CASSVFGNSGAEAFF
>once|TRBV19|NA|TRBJ1-3
TGTGCCACCGAGAGGGGGAAAGGAAACACCATATATTTT
CATERGKGNTIYF
>NA|TRBV6-4|TRBD2|TRBJ2-1
TGTGCCAGCAGTGTTAGCGGGGGAAACAATGAGCAGTTCTTC
CASSVSGGNNEQFF
>few|TRBV6-5|TRBD1|TRBJ2-7
TGTGCCAGCAGTCTTCGACAGGGTGGGTACGAGCAGTACTTC
CASSLRQGGYEQYF
>NA|TRBV9|NA|TRBJ1-1
TGTGCCAGCAGCGTAGCTGGGGGAGGGGGCACTGAAGCTTTCTTT
CASSVAGGGGTEAFF
>once|TRBV6-5|NA|TRBJ2-7
TGTGCCAGCAGGACCACAGGGACCGAGCAGTACTTC
CASRTTGTEQYF
>NA|TRBV4-1|TRBD1|TRBJ2-7
TGCGCCAGCAGCCAAGATAGGACAGGGGGTTACGAGCAGTACTTC
CASSQDRTGGYEQYF
>NA|TRBV5-6|TRBD1|TRBJ2-2
TGTGCCAGCAGCGGCTGGACAGGTCGAATTCCCGGTTCCGGGGAGCTGTTTTTT
CASSGWTGRIPGSGELFF
>NA|TRBV7-3|NA|TRBJ1-6
TGTGCCAGCAGCTTAAACGGGAGGTCTGGCAATTCACCCCTCCACTTT
CASSLNGRSGNSPLHF
>NA|TRBV29-1|NA|TRBJ2-5
TGCAGCTGCGAGGAAGTTTACCATCGGGAGACCCAGTACTTC
CSCEEVYHRETQYF
>NA|TRBV2|NA|TRBJ2-5
TGTGCCAGCAGTCCCGTAACAGGGATCGAAGAGACCCAGTACTTC
CASSPVTGIEETQYF
>NA|TRBV7-2|TRBD2|TRBJ2-5
TGTGCCAGCAGCTTAGCGGCTAGCGGGGGCCAAGAGACCCAGTACTTC
CASSLAASGGQETQYF
>NA|TRBV18|TRBD1|TRBJ1-1
TGTGCCAGCTCCCCAAGTGGGACAGGGGGTTTAACTGAAGCTTTCTTT
CASSPSGTGGLTEAFF
>NA|TRBV30|TRBD2|TRBJ2-3
TGTGCCTCAACACCACCTAGCGGGGGCCACACAGATACGCAGTATTTT
CASTPPSGGHTDTQYF